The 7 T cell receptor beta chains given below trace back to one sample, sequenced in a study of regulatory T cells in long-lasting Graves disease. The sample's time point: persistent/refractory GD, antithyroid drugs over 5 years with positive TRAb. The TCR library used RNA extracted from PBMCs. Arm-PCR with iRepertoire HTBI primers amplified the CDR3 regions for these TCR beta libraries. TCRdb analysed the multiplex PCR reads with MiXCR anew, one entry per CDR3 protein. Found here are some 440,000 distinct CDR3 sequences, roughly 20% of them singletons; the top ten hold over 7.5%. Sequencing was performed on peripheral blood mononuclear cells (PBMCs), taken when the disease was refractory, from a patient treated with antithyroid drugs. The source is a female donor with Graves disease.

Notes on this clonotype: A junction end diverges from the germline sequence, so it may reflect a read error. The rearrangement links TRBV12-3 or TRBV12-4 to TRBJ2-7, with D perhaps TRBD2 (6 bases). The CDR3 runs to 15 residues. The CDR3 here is CASSLTGGLSCEQYF. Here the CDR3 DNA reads TGTGCCAGCAGTCTCACCGGGGGACTTTCCTGCGAGCAGTACTTC.

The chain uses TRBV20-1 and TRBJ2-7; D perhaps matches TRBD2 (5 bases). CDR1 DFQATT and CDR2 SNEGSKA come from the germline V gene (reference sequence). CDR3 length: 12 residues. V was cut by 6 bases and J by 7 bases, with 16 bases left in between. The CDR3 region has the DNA TGCAGTGCCGAAATCGGGGTTGGGGAGCAGTACTTC. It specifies CSAEIGVGEQYF.

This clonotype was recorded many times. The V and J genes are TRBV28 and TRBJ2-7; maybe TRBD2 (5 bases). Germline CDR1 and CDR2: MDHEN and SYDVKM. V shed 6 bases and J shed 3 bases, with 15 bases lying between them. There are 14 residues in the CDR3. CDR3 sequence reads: CASRQDWDLYEQYF. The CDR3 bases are TGTGCCAGCAGGCAGGACTGGGATCTCTACGAGCAGTACTTC.

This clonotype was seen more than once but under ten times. The chain's CDR3 is CASRVFQETQYF. CDR3 nucleotides: TGTGCCAGCAGAGTCTTCCAAGAGACCCAGTACTTC. The chain uses TRBV12-3 or TRBV12-4 and TRBJ2-5; D gene ambiguous. CDR3 length: 12 amino acids. Trimming cost V 6 bases and J 1 base, with 6 bases left between them.

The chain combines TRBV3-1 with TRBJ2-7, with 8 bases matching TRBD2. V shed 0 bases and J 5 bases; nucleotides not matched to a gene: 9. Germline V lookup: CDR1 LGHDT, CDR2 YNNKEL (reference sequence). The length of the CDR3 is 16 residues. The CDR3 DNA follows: TGTGCCAGCAGCCAAGATTTCGGGACCGGGGGGGACGAGCAGTACTTC. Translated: CASSQDFGTGGDEQYF.

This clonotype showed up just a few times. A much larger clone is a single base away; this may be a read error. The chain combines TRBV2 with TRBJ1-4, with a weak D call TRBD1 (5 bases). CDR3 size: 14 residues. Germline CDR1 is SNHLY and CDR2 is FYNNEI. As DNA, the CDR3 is TGTGCCAGCGAGGAGTTAGGGGTCGACGAAAAACTGCTTTTT. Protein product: CASEELGVDEKLLF.

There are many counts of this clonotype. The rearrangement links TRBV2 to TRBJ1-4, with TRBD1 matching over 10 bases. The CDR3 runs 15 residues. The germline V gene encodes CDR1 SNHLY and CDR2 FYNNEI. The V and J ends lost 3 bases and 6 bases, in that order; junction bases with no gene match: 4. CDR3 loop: CASSEPGQGDEKLFF. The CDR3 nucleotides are TGTGCCAGCAGTGAGCCTGGACAGGGGGATGAAAAACTGTTTTTT.